One and the same sample provided the 8 T cell receptor beta chains below, sequenced in a study of blood T cell repertoires in COVID-19. Here immunoSEQ multiplex PCR was the method, and the copy in TCRdb shows in-frame clones only, minus some. This repertoire shows a few hundred thousand clones, more than 80% found once; its top ten account for 3%. The sample consisted of peripheral blood. The receptors here all came from a woman in her 30s with active or convalescent COVID-19.

V usage is TRBV19 and J usage is TRBJ2-1, with 10 bases fitting TRBD1. CDR1 and CDR2 from the germline V gene are LNHDA and SQIVND (reference sequence). The length of the CDR3 is 15 residues. V trimming: 6 bases; J trimming: 9 bases; junction bases outside the gene matches: 11. CDR3 sequence: CASRAPGQGLGEQFF. The CDR3 coding sequence is TGTGCCAGTAGAGCCCCGGGACAGGGGTTGGGTGAGCAGTTCTTC.

CDR3 nucleotides: TGTGCCAGCAGTGACTCGGATACGCAGTATTTT. This codes for CASSDSDTQYF. The chain recombines TRBV5-6 with TRBJ2-3; D is unclear. V lost 5 bases to trimming and J lost 6 bases, with 7 bases between them. This CDR3 contains 11 residues. Germline CDR1 reads SGHDT; CDR2 reads YYEEEE.

The chain employs TRBV25-1 and TRBJ1-2; D is perhaps TRBD1 (5 bases). Trimming removed 3 bases from V and 8 bases from J, with 22 bases in between. From germline, CDR1 is MGHDK and CDR2 SYGVNS. This CDR3 spans 16 amino acids. The CDR3 DNA sequence: TGTGCCAGCAGTGATTCTGGGAGGGGCGGTTATCGAGGCTACACCTTC. It encodes CASSDSGRGGYRGYTF.

As DNA, the CDR3 is TGTGCCAGCAGTCCCTCCTCCGGGACAGGCCAGGGAGGCTACACCTTC. This gives the protein CASSPSSGTGQGGYTF. This chain links TRBV27 with TRBJ1-2; TRBD1 agrees at 8 bases. The ends lost 5 bases at V and 8 bases at J; junction bases unmatched: 16. The V gene's germline CDR1 is MNHEY and CDR2 SMNVEV (reference sequence). This CDR3 is built from 16 residues.

This clone was seen a few times. The gene calls are TRBV27 and TRBJ1-5; the D gene is possibly TRBD1 (5 bases). V dropped 6 bases and J dropped 2 bases, with 14 bases sitting between them. Germline lookup yields CDR1 MNHEY and CDR2 SMNVEV (reference sequence). The CDR3 consists of 15 residues. CDR3 DNA: TGTGCCAGCAGCATGACAGCCCTAGGCAATCAGCCCCAGCATTTT. It translates to CASSMTALGNQPQHF.

This clone appeared a single time. V is TRBV18 and J is TRBJ1-5; D is uncertain. V was pared by 2 bases and J by 0 bases, with 5 bases between. This CDR3 region has 14 residues. Germline assignment: CDR1 KGHSH and CDR2 LQKENI. CDR3 bases: TGTGCCAGCTCACCAATGAGTAGCAATCAGCCCCAGCATTTT. Its translation: CASSPMSSNQPQHF.

This chain uses TRBV19 with TRBJ1-2, with D perhaps matching TRBD1 (6 bases). The CDR3 sequence is 12 residues long. V was pared by 3 bases and J by 10 bases, with 12 bases between. CDR1 and CDR2 (germline): LNHDA, SQIVND (reference sequence). The CDR3 DNA sequence: TGTGCCAGTAGTATCAGGGACAATCTCTACACCTTC. This gives the protein CASSIRDNLYTF.

The chain recombines TRBV7-9 with TRBJ1-5, with 9 bases fitting TRBD1. Germline CDR1 and CDR2: SEHNR and FQNEAQ (reference sequence). Trimming cost V 3 bases and J 9 bases; bases outside gene matches: 3. This CDR3 has 13 amino acids. The CDR3: CASSLDRGTPQHF. The CDR3 nucleotides are TGTGCCAGCAGCTTGGACAGGGGTACGCCCCAGCATTTT.